This T cell receptor (beta chain) was sequenced for a study of blood T cell repertoires in COVID-19 (dated by TCRdb to about 2020). Notes on the research overall: Samples from collaborators originated in the United States, Italy and Spain and spanned both the acute and convalescent phases of COVID-19. The material from the prospective study consisted of cDNA or gDNA derived from T cells, B-cell-depleted T cells, or PBMCs. The dataset comprised deeply sampled blood TCRbeta repertoires from subjects exposed to, actively infected with, or recovered from COVID-19. The repertoires were made available in a free public database intended to serve as a resource for research on the immune response to SARS-CoV-2. Samples were obtained from the ongoing ImmuneRACE study (first 160 participants) and from 950 to 1,500 subjects provided by 6 global collaborators. The sample metadata nearly always contained a de-identified subject ID, COVID-19 status, age in years and sex. HLA class I and class II types, where available, came from metadata supplied by the sample provider rather than from assay-based typing.

The paper's findings and limits, for the study overall: The quantity of clinical and demographic metadata differed by source and by participant and was supplied without curation.

Participants in the prospective study were aged roughly 18 to 95 years, lived in 20 to 30 United States geographic areas, and enrolled through a virtual design. In the prospective study, cohorts were assigned on the basis of participant-reported clinical history obtained from a screening survey and a study questionnaire. For ImmuneRACE Cohort 3, a participant was defined as recovered based on two consecutive negative NP/OP PCR tests, clearance by a healthcare professional, or resolution of symptoms. In the prospective study, whole blood, serum and a nasopharyngeal or oropharyngeal swab were collected from each participant by mobile phlebotomists. Over a roughly 2-month period, participants in the prospective study had the option of providing additional blood draws and questionnaires. Blood samples from the prospective study were shipped frozen or at room temperature prior to DNA extraction. Reading from cysteine to phenylalanine, the CDR3 counts 14 amino acids. The entry retains the CDR3 DNA only, 42 bases that are in frame from base 1. The germline V gene gives CDR1 as SGHDT and CDR2 as YYEEEE. V is pruned by 0 bases and J by 10 bases, leaving 4 bases of the junction without a gene match.

Remarks on this clone: The antigen this receptor binds is unknown. No clone much larger than this one lies a single base away; base qualities are absent.

TCRbeta CDR3 regions were amplified from genomic DNA using the immunoSEQ Assay, a bias-controlled multiplex PCR. As for how the authors treated the data: The number of nucleated cells in each sample was estimated from the amplification of reference gene primers within the assay. To quantify the absolute abundance of each unique TCRbeta CDR3 rearrangement, sequence reads were collapsed and filtered. For each sample, productive Simpson clonality was calculated by taking the square root of Simpson's diversity index across productive rearrangements. TCRdb took this table from immuneACCESS and kept in-frame rearrangements with V and J called. Such tables lack part of the clones; where checked against another copy, unresolved V genes explain under half of the gap, and the rest is unexplained. V, J and clone size are those of that table, while D and trimming were read from the DNA. In all, the sample holds approximately 230,000 clones, and under 90% of those were seen once. The ten biggest clones cover approximately 1.6% of the sample.

Sequenced sample: PBMCs or T cells enriched from blood (not recorded which). The chain couples TRBV5-6 to TRBJ1-5, with 10 middle bases fitting TRBD1. This sequence originates from a man aged 40-49 years who had recovered from COVID-19. The DNA sequence is given as TGTGCCAGCAGCTTGGGACAGGGGGCGATCCCCCAGCATTTT. Its coded protein is CASSLGQGAIPQHF.